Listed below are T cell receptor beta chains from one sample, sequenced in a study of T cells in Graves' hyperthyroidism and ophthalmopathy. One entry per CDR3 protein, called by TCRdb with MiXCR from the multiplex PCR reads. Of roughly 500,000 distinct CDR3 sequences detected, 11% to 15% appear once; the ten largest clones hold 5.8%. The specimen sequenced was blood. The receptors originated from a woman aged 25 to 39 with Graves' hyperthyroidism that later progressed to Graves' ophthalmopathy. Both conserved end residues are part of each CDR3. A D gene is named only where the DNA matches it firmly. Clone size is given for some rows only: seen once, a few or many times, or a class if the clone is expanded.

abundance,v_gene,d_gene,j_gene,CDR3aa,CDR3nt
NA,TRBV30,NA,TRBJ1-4,CAWSKLATNEKLFF,TGTGCCTGGTCTAAACTCGCAACTAATGAAAAACTGTTTTTT
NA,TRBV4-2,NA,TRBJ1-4,CASSQERGQRQKHPSSYEKLFF,TGTGCCAGCAGCCAAGAACGCGGGCAGAGACAAAAGCATCCCTCCTCTTATGAAAAACTGTTTTTT
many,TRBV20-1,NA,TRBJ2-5,CSARDGRTVQETQYF,TGCAGTGCTAGAGATGGCAGGACGGTACAAGAGACCCAGTACTTC
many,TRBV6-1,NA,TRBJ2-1,CASSLLHESNEQFF,TGTGCCAGCAGTTTGTTGCATGAAAGCAATGAGCAGTTCTTC
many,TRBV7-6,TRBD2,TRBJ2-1,CASSPTPIAGGRNEQFF,TGTGCCAGCAGTCCTACACCGATAGCGGGAGGGCGAAATGAGCAGTTCTTC
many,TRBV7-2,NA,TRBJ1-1,CASSQRDGRMNTEAFF,TGTGCCAGCAGCCAACGGGACGGACGTATGAACACTGAAGCTTTCTTT
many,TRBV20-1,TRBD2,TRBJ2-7,CSAPRLAGGPPDEQYF,TGCAGTGCCCCGAGACTAGCGGGAGGGCCCCCGGACGAGCAGTACTTC
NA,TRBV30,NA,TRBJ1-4,CAWSVLGGGNEKLFF,TGTGCCTGGAGTGTGCTAGGCGGCGGTAATGAAAAACTGTTTTTT
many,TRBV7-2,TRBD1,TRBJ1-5,CASSQTGQPYSNQPQHF,TGTGCCAGCAGCCAAACGGGACAGCCTTATAGCAATCAGCCCCAGCATTTT
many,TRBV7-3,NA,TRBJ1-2,CASSFYPNYGYTF,TGTGCCAGCAGCTTTTATCCGAACTATGGCTACACCTTC
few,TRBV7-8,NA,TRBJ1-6,CASSPESLSSYNSPLHF,TGTGCCAGCAGCCCTGAGTCTCTAAGCTCCTATAATTCACCCCTCCACTTT
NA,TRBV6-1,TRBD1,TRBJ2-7,CAIDRGQSYEQYF,TGTGCCATCGACAGGGGGCAATCCTACGAGCAGTACTTC
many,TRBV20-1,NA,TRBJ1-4,CSARGWGGDNEKLFF,TGCAGTGCCCGCGGGTGGGGCGGGGATAATGAAAAACTGTTTTTT
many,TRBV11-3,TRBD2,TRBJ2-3,CASSPPTSGRNEDTQYF,TGTGCCAGCAGCCCACCAACTAGCGGGAGAAATGAAGATACGCAGTATTTT
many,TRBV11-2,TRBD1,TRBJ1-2,CASSIRDTGAYGYTF,TGTGCCAGCAGCATTCGGGATACAGGGGCCTATGGCTACACCTTC
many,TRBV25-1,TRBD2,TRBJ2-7,CASSDSGSRSYEQYF,TGTGCCAGCAGTGATAGCGGGAGTCGGTCCTACGAGCAGTACTTC
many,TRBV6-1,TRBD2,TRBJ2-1,CASRVAGGQDEQFF,TGTGCCAGCAGAGTAGCGGGAGGGCAGGATGAGCAGTTCTTC
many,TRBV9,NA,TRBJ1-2,CASSGKGYGYTF,TGTGCCAGCAGCGGGAAGGGGTATGGCTACACCTTC
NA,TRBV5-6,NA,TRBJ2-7,CASSRSIYEQYF,TGTGCCAGCAGCCGCAGTATCTACGAGCAGTACTTC
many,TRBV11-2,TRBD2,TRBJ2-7,CASSSIAGGDGEQYF,TGTGCCAGCAGCTCGATAGCGGGAGGCGACGGGGAGCAGTACTTC
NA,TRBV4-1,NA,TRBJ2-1,CASSHGSSSYNEQFF,TGCGCCAGCAGCCACGGGAGCTCCTCCTACAATGAGCAGTTCTTC
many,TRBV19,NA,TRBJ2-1,CASSIDRAGAYNEQFF,TGTGCCAGTAGTATAGATCGGGCAGGGGCCTACAATGAGCAGTTCTTC
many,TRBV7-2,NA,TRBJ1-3,CASSSSATGGNTIYF,TGTGCCAGCAGCTCCTCCGCGACAGGAGGAAACACCATATATTTT
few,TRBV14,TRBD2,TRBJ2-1,CASSHIVGTGGLAGGPFSYNEQFF,TGTGCCAGCAGTCATATCGTTGGGACAGGGGGACTAGCGGGAGGGCCCTTCTCCTACAATGAGCAGTTCTTC
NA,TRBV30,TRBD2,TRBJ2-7,CAWSGEAGLYEQYF,TGTGCCTGGAGTGGGGAAGCGGGACTCTACGAGCAGTACTTC
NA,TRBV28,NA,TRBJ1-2,CASSLVPPTLYGYTF,TGTGCCAGCAGTTTAGTACCGCCTACATTATATGGCTACACCTTC
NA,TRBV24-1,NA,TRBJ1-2,CATSDLYQGFYTF,TGTGCCACCAGTGATTTATACCAGGGGTTCTACACCTTC
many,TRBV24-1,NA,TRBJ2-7,CATSDLSLGEQYF,TGTGCCACCAGTGATTTGTCACTAGGCGAGCAGTACTTC
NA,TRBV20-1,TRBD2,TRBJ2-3,CSAERREAGTDTQYF,TGCAGTGCGGAAAGGCGGGAGGCGGGCACAGATACGCAGTATTTT
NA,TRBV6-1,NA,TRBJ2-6,CASRRTGANVLTF,TGTGCCAGCAGGCGAACTGGGGCCAACGTCCTGACTTTC
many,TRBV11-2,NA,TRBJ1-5,CASSLDRGQPQHF,TGTGCCAGCAGCTTAGATCGCGGACAGCCCCAGCATTTT
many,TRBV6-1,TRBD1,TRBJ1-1,CASRTGPGMDTEAFF,TGTGCCAGCAGGACAGGGCCCGGTATGGACACTGAAGCTTTCTTT
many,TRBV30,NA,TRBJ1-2,CAWSIGSYGYTF,TGTGCCTGGAGTATCGGCAGTTATGGCTACACCTTC
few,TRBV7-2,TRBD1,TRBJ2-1,CASSTIGTGGHEQFF,TGTGCCAGCAGTACAATAGGGACAGGGGGCCATGAGCAGTTCTTC
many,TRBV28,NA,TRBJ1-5,CASSQDPRGGQPQHF,TGTGCCAGCAGTCAAGACCCCCGGGGAGGCCAGCCCCAGCATTTT
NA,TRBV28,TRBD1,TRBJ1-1,CASSLVDRARNTEAFF,TGTGCCAGCAGTTTAGTCGACAGGGCAAGGAACACTGAAGCTTTCTTT
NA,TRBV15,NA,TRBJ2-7,CATSREGVYEQYF,TGTGCCACCAGCCGAGAGGGGGTCTACGAGCAGTACTTC
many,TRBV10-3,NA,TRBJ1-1,CAISASGGTEAFF,TGTGCCATCAGTGCGAGCGGTGGGACTGAAGCTTTCTTT
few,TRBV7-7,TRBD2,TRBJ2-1,CASSTIAGGYNEQFF,TGTGCTAGCAGCACCATAGCGGGGGGGTACAATGAGCAGTTCTTC
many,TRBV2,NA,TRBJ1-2,CASSEPSYGYTF,TGTGCCAGCAGCGAGCCCAGCTATGGCTACACCTTC